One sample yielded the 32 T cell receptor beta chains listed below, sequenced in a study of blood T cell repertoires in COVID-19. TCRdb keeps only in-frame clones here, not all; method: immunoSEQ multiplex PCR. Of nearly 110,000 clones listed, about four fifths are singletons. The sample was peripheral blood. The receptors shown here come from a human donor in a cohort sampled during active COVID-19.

The CDR3 protein is CASSYSIRGSSYNEQFF. The CDR3, as DNA: TGTGCCAGCAGTTACTCGATACGCGGGAGCTCCTACAATGAGCAGTTCTTC. The chain combines TRBV6-2 or TRBV6-3 with TRBJ2-1, with 7 bases matching TRBD2. V dropped 0 bases and J dropped 0; count of bases not matched to a gene: 5. The CDR3 has 17 residues. The V gene's germline CDR1 is MNHEY and CDR2 SVGEGT.

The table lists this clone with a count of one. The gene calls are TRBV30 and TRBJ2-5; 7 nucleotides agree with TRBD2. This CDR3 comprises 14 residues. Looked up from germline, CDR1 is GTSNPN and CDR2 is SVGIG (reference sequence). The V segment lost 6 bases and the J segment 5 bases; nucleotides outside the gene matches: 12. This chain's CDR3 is CACRRLEGGETQYF. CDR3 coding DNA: TGTGCCTGCCGTAGACTAGAGGGAGGGGAGACCCAGTACTTC.

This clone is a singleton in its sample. CDR3 in DNA: TGCGCCAGCAGCCAAGAACTAGCGGGAACCTACAATGAGCAGTTCTTC. Residues: CASSQELAGTYNEQFF. The chain has TRBV4-1 and TRBJ2-1; 10 bases fit TRBD2. V trimming: 0 bases; J trimming: 2 bases; junction bases outside the gene matches: 1. The CDR3 extends over 16 amino acids. Germline CDR1 MGHRA, CDR2 YSYEKL.

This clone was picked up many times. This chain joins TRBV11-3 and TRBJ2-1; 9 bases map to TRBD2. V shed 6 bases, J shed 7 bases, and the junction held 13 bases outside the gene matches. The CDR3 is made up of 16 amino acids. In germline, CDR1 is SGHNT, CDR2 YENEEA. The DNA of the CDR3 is TGTGCCAGCAGTCCCGGGACTAGCCTCTTCCTTAATGAGCAGTTCTTC. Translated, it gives CASSPGTSLFLNEQFF. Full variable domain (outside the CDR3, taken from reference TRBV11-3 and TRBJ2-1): EAGVVQSPRYKIIEKKQPVAFWCNPISGHNTLYWYLQNLGQGPELLIRYENEEAVDDSQLPKDRFSAERLKGVDSTLKIQPAELGDSAVYLCASSPGTSLFLNEQFFGPGTRLTVL.

The CDR3 loop reads CASSGGQGTGNTIYF. Here the CDR3 DNA reads TGTGCCAGCAGCGGAGGACAGGGAACTGGAAACACCATATATTTT. The chain has TRBV9 and TRBJ1-3; 8 bases line up with TRBD1. J was trimmed by 2 bases and V by 3 bases; bases with no gene match: 4. The germline V gene encodes CDR1 SGDLS and CDR2 YYNGEE. CDR3 size: 15 residues.

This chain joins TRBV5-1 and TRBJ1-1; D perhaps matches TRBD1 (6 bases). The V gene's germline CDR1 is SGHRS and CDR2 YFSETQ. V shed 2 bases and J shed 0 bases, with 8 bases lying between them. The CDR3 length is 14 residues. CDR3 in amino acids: CASSLTGMNTEAFF. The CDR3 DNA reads TGCGCCAGCAGCTTAACAGGGATGAACACTGAAGCTTTCTTT. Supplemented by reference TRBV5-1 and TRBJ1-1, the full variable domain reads KAGVTQTPRYLIKTRGQQVTLSCSPISGHRSVSWYQQTPGQGLQFLFEYFSETQRNKGNFPGRFSGRQFSNSRSEMNVSTLELGDSALYLCASSLTGMNTEAFFGQGTRLTVV.

CDR3 DNA: TGTGCCACCAGCAGAGATCAGGAGCGGGAAGATACGCAGTATTTT. Its protein is CATSRDQEREDTQYF. The V gene is TRBV15, the J gene TRBJ2-3, with 7 bases lining up with TRBD2. The CDR3 is made up of 15 amino acids. CDR1 is LNHNV, CDR2 YYDKDF, per germline (reference sequence). V shed 0 bases, J shed 5 bases, and the junction held 5 bases outside the gene matches.

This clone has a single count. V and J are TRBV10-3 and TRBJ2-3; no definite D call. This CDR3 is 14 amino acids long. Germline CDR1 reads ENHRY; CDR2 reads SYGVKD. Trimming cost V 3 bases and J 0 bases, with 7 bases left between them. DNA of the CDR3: TGTGCCATCAGTGATGTGGCTAGCACAGATACGCAGTATTTT. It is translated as CAISDVASTDTQYF.

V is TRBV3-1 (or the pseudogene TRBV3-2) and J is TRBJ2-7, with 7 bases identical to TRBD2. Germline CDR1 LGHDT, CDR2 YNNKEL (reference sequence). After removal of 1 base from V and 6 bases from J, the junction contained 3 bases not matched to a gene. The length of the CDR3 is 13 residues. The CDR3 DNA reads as TGTGCCAGCAGCCAAGGGGAGGGCGGCGAGCAGTACGTC. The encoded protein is CASSQGEGGEQYV.

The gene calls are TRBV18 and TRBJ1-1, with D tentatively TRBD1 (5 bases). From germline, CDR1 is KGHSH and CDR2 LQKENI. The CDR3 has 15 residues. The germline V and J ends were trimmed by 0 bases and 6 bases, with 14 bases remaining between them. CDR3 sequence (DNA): TGTGCCAGCTCACCACCGGCAGGGTGGGGTGCTGAAGCTTTCTTT. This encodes CASSPPAGWGAEAFF. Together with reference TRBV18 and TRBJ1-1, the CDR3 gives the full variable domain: NAGVMQNPRHLVRRRGQEARLRCSPMKGHSHVYWYRQLPEEGLKFMVYLQKENIIDESGMPKERFSAEFPKEGPSILRIQQVVRGDSAAYFCASSPPAGWGAEAFFGQGTRLTVV.

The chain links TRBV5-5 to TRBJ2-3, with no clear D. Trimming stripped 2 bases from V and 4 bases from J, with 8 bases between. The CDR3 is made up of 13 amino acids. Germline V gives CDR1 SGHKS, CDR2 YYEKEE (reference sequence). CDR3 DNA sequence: TGTGCCAGCAGCTTATCAGTCGCAGATACGCAGTATTTT. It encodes CASSLSVADTQYF. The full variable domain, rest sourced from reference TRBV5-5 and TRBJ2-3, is DAGVTQSPTHLIKTRGQQVTLRCSPISGHKSVSWYQQVLGQGPQFIFQYYEKEERGRGNFPDRFSARQFPNYSSELNVNALLLGDSALYLCASSLSVADTQYFGPGTRLTVL.

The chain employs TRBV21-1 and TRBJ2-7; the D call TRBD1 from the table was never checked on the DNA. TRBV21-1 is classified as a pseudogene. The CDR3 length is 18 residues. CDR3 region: CASSKTYRQDLSSYEQYF. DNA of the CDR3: TGTGCCAGCAGCAAAACCTACCGACAGGACCTAAGCTCCTACGAGCAGTACTTC.

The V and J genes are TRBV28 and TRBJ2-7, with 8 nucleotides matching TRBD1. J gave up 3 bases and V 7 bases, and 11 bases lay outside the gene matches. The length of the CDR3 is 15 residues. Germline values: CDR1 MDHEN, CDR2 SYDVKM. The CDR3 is CASTLPGGSGYEQYF. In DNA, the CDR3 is TGTGCCAGCACCTTGCCAGGGGGCTCTGGCTACGAGCAGTACTTC.

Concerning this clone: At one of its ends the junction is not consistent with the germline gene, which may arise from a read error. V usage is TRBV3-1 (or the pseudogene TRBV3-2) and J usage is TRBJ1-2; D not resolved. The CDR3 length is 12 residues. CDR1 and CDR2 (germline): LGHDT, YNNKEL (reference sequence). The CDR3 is CASSHSVSGTIF. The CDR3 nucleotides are TGTGCCAGCAGCCACTCCGTTAGCGGAACGATCTTC.

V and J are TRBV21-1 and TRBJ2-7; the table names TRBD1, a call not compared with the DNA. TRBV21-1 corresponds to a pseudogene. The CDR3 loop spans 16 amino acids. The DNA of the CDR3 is TGTGCCAGCAGCAAGAAACGAAGGACAGGGTCCTACGAGCAGTACTTC. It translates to CASSKKRRTGSYEQYF.

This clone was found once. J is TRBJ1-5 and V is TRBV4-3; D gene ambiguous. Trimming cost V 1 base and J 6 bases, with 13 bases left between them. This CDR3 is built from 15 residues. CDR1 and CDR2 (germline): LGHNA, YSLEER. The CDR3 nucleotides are TGCGCCAGCAGCCAAGCGTACAGCGAGGGTCAGCCCCAGCATTTT. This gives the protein CASSQAYSEGQPQHF.

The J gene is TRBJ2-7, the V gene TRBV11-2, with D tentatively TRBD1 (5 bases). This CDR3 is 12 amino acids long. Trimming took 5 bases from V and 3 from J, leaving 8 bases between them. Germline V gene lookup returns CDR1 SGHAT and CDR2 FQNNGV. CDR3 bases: TGTGCCAGCAGCGCCACAGGCTACGAGCAGTACTTC. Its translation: CASSATGYEQYF.

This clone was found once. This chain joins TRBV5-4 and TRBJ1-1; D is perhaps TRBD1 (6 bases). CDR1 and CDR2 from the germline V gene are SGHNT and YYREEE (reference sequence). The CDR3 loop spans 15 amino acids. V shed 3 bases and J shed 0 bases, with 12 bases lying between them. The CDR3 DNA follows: TGTGCCAGCAGCTCTGGACAGTACATGAACACTGAAGCTTTCTTT. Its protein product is CASSSGQYMNTEAFF.

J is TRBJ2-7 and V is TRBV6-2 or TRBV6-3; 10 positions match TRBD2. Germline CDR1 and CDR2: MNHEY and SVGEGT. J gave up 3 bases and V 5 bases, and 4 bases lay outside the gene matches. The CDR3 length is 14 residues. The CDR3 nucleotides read TGTGCCAGCAGTCCCCCTAGCGGGAGCTACGAGCAGTACGTC. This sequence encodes CASSPPSGSYEQYV.

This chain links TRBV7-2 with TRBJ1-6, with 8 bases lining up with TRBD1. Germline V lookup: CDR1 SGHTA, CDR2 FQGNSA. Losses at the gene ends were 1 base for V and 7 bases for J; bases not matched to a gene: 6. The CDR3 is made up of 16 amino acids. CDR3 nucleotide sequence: TGTGCCAGCAGCTTAGGGGCGAGGACAGGGAATTCACCCCTCCACTTT. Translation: CASSLGARTGNSPLHF.

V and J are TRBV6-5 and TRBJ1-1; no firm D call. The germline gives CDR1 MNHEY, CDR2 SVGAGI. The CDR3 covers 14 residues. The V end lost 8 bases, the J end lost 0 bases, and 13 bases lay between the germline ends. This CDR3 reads CASSFGRMNTEAFF. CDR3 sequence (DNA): TGTGCCAGCTCTTTTGGCAGGATGAACACTGAAGCTTTCTTT.

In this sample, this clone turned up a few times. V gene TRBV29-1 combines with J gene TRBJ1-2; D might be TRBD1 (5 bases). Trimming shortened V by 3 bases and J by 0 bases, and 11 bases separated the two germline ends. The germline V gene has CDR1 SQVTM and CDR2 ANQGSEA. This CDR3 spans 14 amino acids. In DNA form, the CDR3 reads TGCAGCGTTGACCTCGGGGGACCTAACTATGGCTACACCTTC. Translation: CSVDLGGPNYGYTF.

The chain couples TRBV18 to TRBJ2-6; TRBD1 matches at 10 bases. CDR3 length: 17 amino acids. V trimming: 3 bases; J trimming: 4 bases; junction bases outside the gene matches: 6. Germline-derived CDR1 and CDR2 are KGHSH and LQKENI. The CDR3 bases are TGTGCCAGCTCACCCGGACAGGGGGTAGGCGGGGCCAACGTCCTGACTTTC. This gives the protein CASSPGQGVGGANVLTF.

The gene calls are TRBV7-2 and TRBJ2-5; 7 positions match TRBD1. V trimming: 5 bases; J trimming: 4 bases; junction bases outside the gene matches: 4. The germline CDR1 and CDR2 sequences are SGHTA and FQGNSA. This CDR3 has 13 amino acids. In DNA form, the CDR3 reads TGTGCCAGCAGCCGAGGACAGGTAGAGACCCAGTACTTC. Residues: CASSRGQVETQYF.

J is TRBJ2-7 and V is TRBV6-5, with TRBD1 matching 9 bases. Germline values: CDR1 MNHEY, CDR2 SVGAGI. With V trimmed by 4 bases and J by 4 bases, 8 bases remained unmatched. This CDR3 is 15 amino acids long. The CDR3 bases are TGTGCCAGCAGTTCTCCGGGACAGGGCTTGTACGAGCAGTACGTC. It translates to CASSSPGQGLYEQYV.

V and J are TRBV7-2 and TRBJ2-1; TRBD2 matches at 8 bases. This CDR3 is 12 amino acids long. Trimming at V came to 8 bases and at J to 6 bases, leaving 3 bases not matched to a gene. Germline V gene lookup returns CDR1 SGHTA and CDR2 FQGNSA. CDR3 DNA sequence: TGTGCCAGCCGGGGGGGGTTCAATGAGCAGTTCTTC. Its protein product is CASRGGFNEQFF.

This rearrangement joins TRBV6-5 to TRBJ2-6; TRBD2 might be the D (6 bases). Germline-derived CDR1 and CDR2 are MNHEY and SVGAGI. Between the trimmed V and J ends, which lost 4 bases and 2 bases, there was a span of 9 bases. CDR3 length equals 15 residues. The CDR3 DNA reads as TGTGCCAGCAGTTTGGGAGGAACTGGGGCCAACGTCCTGACTTTC. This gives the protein CASSLGGTGANVLTF.

Here the CDR3 DNA reads TGTGCCAGCAGCTTGGGGGCTAGCGGGAGTTGGGTGCAGTTCTTC. It is translated as CASSLGASGSWVQFF. V gene TRBV5-5 combines with J gene TRBJ2-1, with 10 bases matching TRBD2. V gave up 0 bases and J gave up 12 bases; unmatched junction bases: 9. CDR1 is SGHKS and CDR2 is YYEKEE in the germline V gene (reference sequence). The CDR3 covers 15 residues.

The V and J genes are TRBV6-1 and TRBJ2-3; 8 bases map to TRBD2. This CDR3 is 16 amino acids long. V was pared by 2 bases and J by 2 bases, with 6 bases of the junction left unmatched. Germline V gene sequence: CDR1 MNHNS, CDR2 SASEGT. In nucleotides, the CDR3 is TGTGCCAGCAGTGAACGGGGGGGAGGAACCACAGATACGCAGTATTTT. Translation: CASSERGGGTTDTQYF.

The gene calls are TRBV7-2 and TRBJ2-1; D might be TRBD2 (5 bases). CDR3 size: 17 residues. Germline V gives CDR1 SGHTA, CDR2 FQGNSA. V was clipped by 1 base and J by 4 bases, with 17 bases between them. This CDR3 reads CASSLEVERTLYNEQFF. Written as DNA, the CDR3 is TGTGCCAGCAGCTTAGAGGTGGAAAGGACTTTATACAATGAGCAGTTCTTC.

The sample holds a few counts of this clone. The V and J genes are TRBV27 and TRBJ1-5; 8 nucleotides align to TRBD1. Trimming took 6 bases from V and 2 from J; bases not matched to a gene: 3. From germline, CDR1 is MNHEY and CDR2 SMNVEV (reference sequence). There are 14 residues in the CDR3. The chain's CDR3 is CASRLGQGNQPQHF. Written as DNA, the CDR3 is TGTGCCAGCAGGCTGGGACAGGGCAATCAGCCCCAGCATTTT.

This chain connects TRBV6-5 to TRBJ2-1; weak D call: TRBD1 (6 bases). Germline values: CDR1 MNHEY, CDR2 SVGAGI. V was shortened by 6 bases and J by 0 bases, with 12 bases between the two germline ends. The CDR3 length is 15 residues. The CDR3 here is CASSKGGSSYNEQFF. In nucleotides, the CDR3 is TGTGCCAGCAGCAAAGGGGGTAGCTCCTACAATGAGCAGTTCTTC.